The 15 T cell receptor beta chains below all came from one sample that was sequenced in a study of blood T cell repertoires in COVID-19. Some clones are missing from TCRdb's copy, which holds only in-frame ones; the method was immunoSEQ multiplex PCR. The sample has 130,000 or so clones, 70% to 90% seen once. What was sequenced was peripheral blood. The receptors come from a man aged 65 to 79 with active COVID-19.

This clone has just a few counts. CDR3 coding DNA: TGTGCCAGTAGTATTGGAACAGGAAAAGAGACCCAGTACTTC. The encoded protein is CASSIGTGKETQYF. The genes are TRBV19 and TRBJ2-5; D might be TRBD1 (5 bases). V was cut by 3 bases and J by 3 bases, with 11 bases left in between. The CDR3 is made up of 14 amino acids. Germline CDR1 LNHDA, CDR2 SQIVND (reference sequence).

The chain is built from TRBV10-3 and TRBJ1-1; D possibly corresponds to TRBD1 (6 bases). Germline lookup yields CDR1 ENHRY and CDR2 SYGVKD. This CDR3 spans 15 amino acids. V gave up 5 bases and J gave up 5 bases, with 18 bases separating them. The CDR3 sequence: CAISTGTQKGTEAFF. The CDR3 DNA follows: TGTGCCATCAGTACCGGGACACAAAAGGGGACTGAAGCTTTCTTT.

This sequence joins TRBV21-1 and TRBJ2-1; TRBD2 reflects the table's D call only, with no check against the DNA. TRBV21-1 is classified as a pseudogene. The CDR3 covers 16 residues. The CDR3 coding sequence is TGTGCCAGCAGCAGGACCAGAAGAGGGTCCTACAATGAGCAGTTCTTC. This encodes CASSRTRRGSYNEQFF.

J is TRBJ1-5 and V is TRBV28; D remains unclear. Trimming removed 6 bases from V and 0 bases from J, with 6 bases in between. This CDR3 spans 13 amino acids. Per the germline V gene, CDR1 is MDHEN and CDR2 is SYDVKM. CDR3 sequence reads: CASRINSNQPQHF. DNA of the CDR3: TGTGCCAGCAGAATAAATAGCAATCAGCCCCAGCATTTT.

Written as DNA, the CDR3 is TGTGCCAGCAGTGACACTTACAATGAGCAGTTCTTC. This sequence encodes CASSDTYNEQFF. This chain connects TRBV2 to TRBJ2-1; D is unclear. V was trimmed by 3 bases and J by 4 bases, leaving 4 bases between them. The CDR3 has 12 amino acids. Germline V lookup: CDR1 SNHLY, CDR2 FYNNEI.

This clone appeared a few times. The chain is built from TRBV6-1 and TRBJ2-7; possibly TRBD2 for D (5 bases). The ends were cut back, 2 bases at V and 7 bases at J, with 9 bases in the middle. Germline V CDR1 and CDR2: MNHNS, SASEGT. This CDR3 is 12 amino acids long. The DNA of the CDR3 is TGTGCCAGCAGTGAACCTCGGGGAGAGCAGTACTTC. It specifies CASSEPRGEQYF.

The chain recombines TRBV25-1 with TRBJ2-5; perhaps TRBD1 as D (6 bases). V was cut by 2 bases and J by 7 bases, with 14 bases left in between. CDR1 is MGHDK and CDR2 is SYGVNS in the germline V gene. The CDR3 has 14 residues. As DNA, the CDR3 is TGTGCCAGCAGTGAAGCGACAGGCAGGGGGACCCAGTACTTC. Translated, it gives CASSEATGRGTQYF.

This chain joins TRBV28 and TRBJ2-7; perhaps TRBD2 as D (6 bases). This CDR3 is 13 amino acids long. Trimming took off 9 bases at V and 4 bases at J, with 16 bases between the two ends. CDR1 is MDHEN, CDR2 SYDVKM, per germline. The CDR3 DNA follows: TGTGCCAGTTTGGGCAGCGGGCCATACGAGCAGTACTTC. It specifies CASLGSGPYEQYF.

This clone was counted a single time. This chain connects TRBV7-2 to TRBJ2-7, with 10 bases fitting TRBD2. CDR1 and CDR2 from the germline V gene are SGHTA and FQGNSA. With 6 bases clipped from V and 3 bases from J, the junction kept 5 bases outside the gene matches. The CDR3 is 14 residues long. Written as DNA, the CDR3 is TGTGCCAGCAGTCGGACTAGCGGTAGCTACGAGCAGTACTTC. Its protein is CASSRTSGSYEQYF.

The chain uses TRBV9 and TRBJ1-2, with 9 bases that match TRBD1. Germline V gives CDR1 SGDLS, CDR2 YYNGEE. The CDR3 is made up of 14 amino acids. The trim removed 3 bases at V and 7 bases at J, leaving 7 bases unmatched. The CDR3 spells CASSAGTGIAGYTF. CDR3 in DNA: TGTGCCAGCAGCGCCGGGACAGGGATCGCTGGCTACACCTTC.

The chain recombines TRBV5-4 with TRBJ2-1; 16 positions agree with TRBD2. CDR3 size: 15 residues. V trimming: 3 bases; J trimming: 9 bases; junction bases outside the gene matches: 3. Germline V gene data show CDR1 as SGHNT and CDR2 as YYREEE (reference sequence). CDR3 coding DNA: TGTGCCAGCAGCTCCGGGACTAGCGGGAGGGGTGAGCAGTTCTTC. It encodes CASSSGTSGRGEQFF.

The chain couples TRBV5-1 to TRBJ2-7; 12 bases are a match to TRBD1. From germline, CDR1 is SGHRS and CDR2 YFSETQ. V gave up 4 bases and J gave up 0 bases; unmatched junction bases: 11. This CDR3 has 18 amino acids. As DNA, the CDR3 is TGCGCCAGCAGCCCCGGGGACAGGGGGCGAGGGTCCTCCTACGAGCAGTACTTC. It is translated as CASSPGDRGRGSSYEQYF.

J is TRBJ2-1 and V is TRBV7-9; 7 bases match TRBD1. CDR1 is SEHNR, CDR2 FQNEAQ, per germline (reference sequence). The CDR3 runs to 15 residues. Germline trimming cut 6 bases from V and 6 bases from J; bases unmatched to any gene: 11. DNA for the CDR3: TGTGCCAGCAGTTCCACAGGGGTAGGGGGCAATGAGCAGTTCTTC. Protein sequence: CASSSTGVGGNEQFF. The complete variable domain, with remaining parts taken from reference TRBV7-9 and TRBJ2-1, reads DTGVSQNPRHKITKRGQNVTFRCDPISEHNRLYWYRQTLGQGPEFLTYFQNEAQLEKSRLLSDRFSAERPKGSFSTLEIQRTEQGDSAMYLCASSSTGVGGNEQFFGPGTRLTVL.

V usage is TRBV2 and J usage is TRBJ1-1; D not resolved. CDR1 is SNHLY and CDR2 is FYNNEI in the germline V gene. The CDR3 is 14 amino acids. Trimming pared 2 bases from V and 6 bases from J, leaving 13 bases between. CDR3 sequence: CASSEPQKRSEAFF. DNA of the CDR3: TGTGCCAGCAGTGAACCGCAGAAGAGGTCTGAAGCTTTCTTT.

This clone was detected once. This chain connects TRBV27 to TRBJ2-1; 15 nucleotides match TRBD2. The junction had 5 bases not matched to a gene; V was cut back by 5 bases and J by 9 bases. Germline V gene lookup returns CDR1 MNHEY and CDR2 SMNVEV (reference sequence). This CDR3 is 15 amino acids long. The CDR3 DNA reads TGTGCCAGCAGTCTGGGACTAGCGGGAGGTGGTGAGCAGTTCTTC. Amino acids: CASSLGLAGGGEQFF.